This T cell receptor (beta chain) was found in a study of neurological immune-mediated disorders. Use was made of around 1 million CD4+ or CD8+ T cells in sorted libraries. The CDR3 spans 14 residues. Looked up from germline, CDR1 is LGHDT and CDR2 is YNNKEL (reference sequence). V lost 2 bases to trimming and J lost 6 bases, with 13 bases between them. Study-wide results and caveats: Sharing of CDR3 amino acid sequences among expanded clones across subjects was absent, suggesting private repertoires in all groups.

This clonotype was seen at least ten times. Its target is unknown. The authors produced cDNA by 5'RACE using 10-nucleotide random UMIs. In TCRdb, the 5' RACE reads were re-called with MiXCR into one record per CDR3 protein. The data contain fewer than 55,000 distinct CDR3 sequences, nearly 6.5% of them singletons. The V gene is TRBV3-1, the J gene TRBJ1-1; TRBD1 is a possible D gene (6 bases). This receptor was identified in a woman in her thirties or forties in good health. Specimen: CD4+ T cells from blood. The CDR3 protein is CASSQPGPGAEAFF. The CDR3 bases are TGTGCCAGCAGCCAACCAGGGCCAGGGGCTGAAGCTTTCTTT.